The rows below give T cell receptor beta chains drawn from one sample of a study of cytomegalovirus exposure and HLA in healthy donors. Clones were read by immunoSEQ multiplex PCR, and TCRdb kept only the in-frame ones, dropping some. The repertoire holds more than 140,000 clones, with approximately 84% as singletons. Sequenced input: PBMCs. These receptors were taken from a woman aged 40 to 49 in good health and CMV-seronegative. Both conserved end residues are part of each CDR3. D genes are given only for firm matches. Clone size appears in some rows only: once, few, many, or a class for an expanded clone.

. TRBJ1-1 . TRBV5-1 TGCGCCAGCAGCTTGGGGGGCAACACTGAAGCTTTCTTT CASSLGGNTEAFF
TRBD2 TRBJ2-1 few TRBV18 TGTGCCAGCTCACCCGGACTAGCGGGGTACAATGAGCAGTTCTTC CASSPGLAGYNEQFF
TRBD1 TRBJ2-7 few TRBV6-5 TGTGCCAGCAGCGGTCGACAGGGCTCCAACGAGCAGTACTTC CASSGRQGSNEQYF
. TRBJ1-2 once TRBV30 TGTGCCTCGCAGGGGATCCTTTATGGCTACACCTTC CASQGILYGYTF
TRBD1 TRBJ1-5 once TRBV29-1 TGCAGCGTGGGGGGACAGAATCAGCCCCAGCATTTT CSVGGQNQPQHF
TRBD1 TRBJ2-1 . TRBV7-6 TGTGCCAGCAGCCTACAGTCCGGGACAGGGAACAATGAGCAGTTCTTC CASSLQSGTGNNEQFF
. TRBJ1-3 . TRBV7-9 TGTGCCAGCAGCTTAGGGGCAGGCTCTGGAAACACCATATATTTT CASSLGAGSGNTIYF
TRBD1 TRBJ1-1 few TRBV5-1 TGCGCCAGCAGCTTAATGACAGGGGAGAACACTGAAGCTTTCTTT CASSLMTGENTEAFF
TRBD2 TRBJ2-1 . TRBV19 TGTGCCAGTAGTACCTGGGCAGGGGGGACTAGCGGGAGTCTCGGTGAGCAGTTCTTC CASSTWAGGTSGSLGEQFF
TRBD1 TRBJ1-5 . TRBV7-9 TGTGCCAGCAGCCAGACAGGGTCTCAGCCCCAGCATTTT CASSQTGSQPQHF
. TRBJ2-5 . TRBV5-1 TGCGCCAGCAGCTCAACTAGTCAAGAGACCCAGTACTTC CASSSTSQETQYF
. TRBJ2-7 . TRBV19 TGTGCCAGTAGTCCGGGGGTTCAAGTCTCCGAGCAGTACTTC CASSPGVQVSEQYF
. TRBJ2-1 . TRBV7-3 TGTGCCAGCAGCCCCGCCGGGGGAGACAATGAGCAGTTCTTC CASSPAGGDNEQFF
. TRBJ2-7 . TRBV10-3 TGTGCCGCTCTCAAACTTTCAACCGGCGAGCAGTACTTC CAALKLSTGEQYF
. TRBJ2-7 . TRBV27 TGTGCCAGCAGTTACACAGGGAGCTCCTACGAGCAGTACTTC CASSYTGSSYEQYF
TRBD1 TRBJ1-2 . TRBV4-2 TGTGCCAGCAGCCAATCCGGGACAGACAACTATGGCTACACCTTC CASSQSGTDNYGYTF
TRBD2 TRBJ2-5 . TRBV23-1 TGCGCCAGCAGTCACGCGACTAGCGGGAGGGGGGGGGAGACCCAGTACTTC CASSHATSGRGGETQYF
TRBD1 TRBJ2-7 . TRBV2 TGTGCCAGCAGGGTCGACAGGGCTGGCGAGCAGTACTTC CASRVDRAGEQYF
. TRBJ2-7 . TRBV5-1 TGCGCCAGCAGCTTGGTGGGGGTAGGGGGCTACGAGCAGTACTTC CASSLVGVGGYEQYF
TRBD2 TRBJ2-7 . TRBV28 TGTGCCAGCACCCAGGGACTAGCGCCCTCCTACGAGCAGTACTTC CASTQGLAPSYEQYF
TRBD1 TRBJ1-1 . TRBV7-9 TGTGCCAGCAGTTCGGACAGGGGTTCCCCGTACACTGAAGCTTTCTTT CASSSDRGSPYTEAFF
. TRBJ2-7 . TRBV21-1 TGTGCCAGCAGCAAGGACAGGGCAAAAAAGACCTACGAGCAGTACTTC CASSKDRAKKTYEQYF
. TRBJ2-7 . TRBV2 TGTGCCAGCAGTGAAGGGCCGATTACAGGCCACCTGGCCTACTACGAGCAGTACTTC CASSEGPITGHLAYYEQYF
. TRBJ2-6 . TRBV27 TGTGCCAGCAGTTTAGGTCGACGACACTCTGGGGCCAACGTCCTGACTTTC CASSLGRRHSGANVLTF
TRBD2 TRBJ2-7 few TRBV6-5 TGTGCCAGCAGTCCCAGCGGGAGGGCAGTCTACGAGCAGTACTTC CASSPSGRAVYEQYF
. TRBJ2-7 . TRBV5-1 TGCGCCAGCAGCCTGCTGACAGCAAGGGACGAGCAGTACTTC CASSLLTARDEQYF
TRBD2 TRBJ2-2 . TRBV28 TGTGCCAGCAGTTTACTAGCGGGAGTATCTACCGGGGAGCTGTTTTTT CASSLLAGVSTGELFF
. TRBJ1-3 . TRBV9 TGTGCCAGCAGCGTAGCGGGGGGCCTACCTGGAAACACCATATATTTT CASSVAGGLPGNTIYF
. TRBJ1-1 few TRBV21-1 TGTGCCAGCTCCCATAAGCGCAGGGGGCTAATGTACACTGAAGCTTTCTTT CASSHKRRGLMYTEAFF
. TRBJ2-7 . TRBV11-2 TGTGCCAGCAGCTTACGTGGGGGCGGGGGATCCTACGAGCAGTACTTC CASSLRGGGGSYEQYF
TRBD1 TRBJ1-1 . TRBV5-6 TGTGCCAGCAGCTACCAAACAGGGGTCACTGAAGCTTTCTTT CASSYQTGVTEAFF
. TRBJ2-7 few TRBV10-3 TGTGCCATCAGTGAGGAGGTGACCATCAGCTACGAGCAGTACTTC CAISEEVTISYEQYF
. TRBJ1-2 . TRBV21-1 TGTGCCAGCAGCAACAGGGTGAAGGATGGCTACACCTTC CASSNRVKDGYTF
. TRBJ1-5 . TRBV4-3 TGCGCCAGCAGCCAAGCCTGGGAGGGTAGCTTTCCCCGGGATCAGCCCCAGCATTTT CASSQAWEGSFPRDQPQHF
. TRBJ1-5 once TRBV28 TGTGCCAGCAGTCTCGGGGAGGGGCTAGACAGTTACAATCAGCCCCAGCATTTT CASSLGEGLDSYNQPQHF
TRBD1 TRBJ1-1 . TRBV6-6 TGTGCCAGCAACTCCAGGGGGCGCAGGAACACTGAAGCTTTCTTT CASNSRGRRNTEAFF
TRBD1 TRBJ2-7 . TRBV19 TGTGCCAGTAGAAACAGGGGCGCAGGCTACGAGCAGTACTTC CASRNRGAGYEQYF
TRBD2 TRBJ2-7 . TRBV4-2 TGTGCCAGCAGCCGCGAGGGCGGGAGGAGGCAGTACTTC CASSREGGRRQYF